Reported below is one TCR beta chain. The identical CDR3 is also encoded by other nucleotide sequences in the sample. V was trimmed by 1 base and J by 5 bases, leaving 11 bases between them. Germline V lookup: CDR1 MDHEN, CDR2 SYDVKM. The CDR3 is made up of 15 amino acids. This entry comes from a study of shared clonotypes between healthy human individuals. Only in-frame clones appear in the TCRdb table, and some are missing; sequencing was by immunoSEQ multiplex PCR. Of over a million clones listed, about four fifths were seen once; the top ten hold 0.55% to 0.7%. Material for sequencing was memory CD4+ T cells from PBMCs. Subset described: CD45RA-negative fraction. The chain combines TRBV28 with TRBJ1-4, with D possibly TRBD1 on 5 matching bases. The receptor's source is a man aged 18 to 29 in good health. Some clones in this sample may be carry-over from other donors' samples. CDR3 sequence (DNA): TGTGCCAGCAGTTTATTCCGGGGGGGAAATGAAAAACTGTTTTTT. It translates to CASSLFRGGNEKLFF.